This T cell receptor (beta chain) was recorded in a study of Ad26.COV2.S vaccination and SARS-CoV-2 variants. As regards this clone: Its antigen is still unknown.

As to treatment: 15 to 20 received Ad26.COV2.S at low or high dose, single or two shots; about 5 received placebo; per-sample allocation not given. Samples came from day 63 after the first vaccine or placebo injection. This Boston cohort included adults aged 18-55 years. This CDR3 has 14 residues. V was trimmed by 5 bases and J by 4 bases, leaving 14 bases between them. CDR1 and CDR2 (germline): MNHEY, SMNVEV (reference sequence). The data were produced by immunoSEQ multiplex PCR, yet TCRdb's version contains in-frame clones alone and is incomplete. This sample has more than 400,000 clones, with 90% found just once. Study-wide results and limits: Vaccinees displayed broader spike-specific TCR repertoires than placebo recipients.

The material sequenced was peripheral blood, taken in a trial of Ad26.COV2.S vaccine versus placebo. The TCR comes from a person aged 18-60 years who received the Ad26.COV2.S COVID-19 vaccine or a placebo. The V and J genes are TRBV27 and TRBJ1-1; unclear D gene. The CDR3 DNA sequence: TGTGCCAGCAGTCCCCGGGCGGGCGGCACTGAAGCTTTCTTT. Protein sequence: CASSPRAGGTEAFF.